These 15 T cell receptor beta chains share one sample of origin, sequenced in a study of post-analysis software for immune sequencing data (dated by TCRdb to the mid-2010s). Overall results and qualifications from the work: Roughly 5 TRBV segments, including TRBV5-6, TRBV5-1 and TRBV20-1, were significantly more frequent in patients than controls.

The library was built by means of PCR. TCRdb lists the instrument as Illumina HiSeq 2500. Unique molecular identifiers were incorporated into TCR beta cDNA libraries to reduce PCR and sequencing biases. Using fastp trimming at Q25 and MiXCR clonotype assembly, TCRdb reanalyzed the public sequencing data and kept in-frame beta chains. A single entry per CDR3 protein holds the most common genes and DNA from its merged rows. The sample data list fewer than 900,000 distinct CDR3 sequences, and 46% of these were observed just once. 4.9% of the sample is in the top ten clones. These TCRs are of unknown antigen specificity. Material: blood. All receptors derive from a girl aged 10-17 years with multiple sclerosis.

The chain couples TRBV20-1 to TRBJ1-1; possibly TRBD1 for D (6 bases). The V and J ends lost 6 bases and 1 base respectively, with 18 bases between them. CDR1 is DFQATT, CDR2 SNEGSKA, per germline (reference sequence). The CDR3 runs to 15 residues. DNA of the CDR3: TGCAGTGCAAGTGATTACCTACAGGGGAACACTGAAGCTTTCTTT. Its protein is CSASDYLQGNTEAFF.

This clonotype was counted a few times. The chain recombines TRBV5-1 with TRBJ2-7; D may match TRBD1 or TRBD2 (5 bases each). Germline values: CDR1 SGHRS, CDR2 YFSETQ. This CDR3 is 12 amino acids long. Trimming cost V 7 bases and J 2 bases, with 10 bases left between them. CDR3 residues: CASRDGPYEQYF. The CDR3 bases are TGCGCCAGCCGGGACGGACCCTACGAGCAGTACTTC.

The chain links TRBV7-3 to TRBJ1-1; D perhaps matches TRBD1 (5 bases). Looked up from germline, CDR1 is SGHTA and CDR2 is FQGTGA. V lost 4 bases and J lost 3, with 9 bases in between. This CDR3 comprises 13 residues. The CDR3 loop is CASSSARDTEAFF. The CDR3 bases are TGTGCCAGCAGCTCGGCCAGGGACACTGAAGCTTTCTTT.

The J gene is TRBJ1-4, the V gene TRBV3-1; D call uncertain. This CDR3 is 15 amino acids long. The germline V gene has CDR1 LGHDT and CDR2 YNNKEL (reference sequence). V shed 1 base and J shed 6 bases, with 12 bases lying between them. This chain's CDR3 is CASSQGPGTDEKLFF. The CDR3 DNA reads as TGTGCCAGCAGCCAAGGTCCGGGAACGGATGAAAAACTGTTTTTT. Full variable domain (missing parts from reference TRBV3-1 and TRBJ1-4): DTAVSQTPKYLVTQMGNDKSIKCEQNLGHDTMYWYKQDSKKFLKIMFSYNNKELIINETVPNRFSPKSPDKAHLNLHINSLELGDSAVYFCASSQGPGTDEKLFFGSGTQLSVL.

This clonotype was detected only a few times. The V and J genes are TRBV15 and TRBJ2-3; D may be TRBD1 or TRBD2 (5 bases each). CDR1 and CDR2 (germline): LNHNV, YYDKDF (reference sequence). CDR3 size: 16 residues. V was clipped by 5 bases and J by 5 bases, with 20 bases between them. CDR3 in DNA: TGTGCCACCAGCGTCGAGGTACTAGGGACGGGAGATACGCAGTATTTT. Residues: CATSVEVLGTGDTQYF.

This clonotype was seen a few times. CDR3 protein: CASSLDVWVGLAGSSYEQYF. For the CDR3, the DNA is TGTGCCAGCAGCTTAGATGTATGGGTTGGACTAGCGGGGAGCTCCTACGAGCAGTACTTC. V is TRBV11-2 and J is TRBJ2-7; TRBD2 aligns across 12 bases. CDR1 is SGHAT, CDR2 FQNNGV, per germline. J gave up 0 bases and V 0 bases, and 12 bases lay outside the gene matches. This CDR3 has 20 residues.

This clonotype was detected only once. This chain joins TRBV28 and TRBJ2-7, with 7 positions matching TRBD2. Looked up from germline, CDR1 is MDHEN and CDR2 is SYDVKM. V lost 6 bases to trimming and J lost 1 base; unmatched junction nucleotides: 3. The CDR3 extends over 13 amino acids. The CDR3 nucleotides read TGTGCCAGCAGAGAGGGAGGGTCCTACGAGCAGTACTTC. Its translation is CASREGGSYEQYF.

The chain joins TRBV27 to TRBJ2-7; D may correspond to TRBD1 or TRBD2 (5 bases each). The end of the DNA aligns better with TRBJ2-5, so the J call may be wrong. Germline V gives CDR1 MNHEY, CDR2 SMNVEV (reference sequence). The length of the CDR3 is 14 residues. CDR3 in DNA: TGTGCCAGCAGTCTAAACCGTGGGGGAGAGACCCAGTACTTC. It codes for CASSLNRGGETQYF.

The V gene is TRBV29-1, the J gene TRBJ1-1; 7 nucleotides align to TRBD1. The V gene end was trimmed by 4 bases and the J gene end by 5 bases; junction bases not matched to a gene: 4. The germline CDR1 and CDR2 sequences are SQVTM and ANQGSEA. This CDR3 is 12 amino acids long. CDR3 region: CSVVKGATEAFF. CDR3 DNA sequence: TGCAGCGTTGTTAAGGGGGCAACTGAAGCTTTCTTT.

The chain uses TRBV20-1 and TRBJ2-3; the D is unclear. CDR1 DFQATT and CDR2 SNEGSKA come from the germline V gene (reference sequence). This CDR3 region has 13 residues. The V and J ends lost 2 bases and 5 bases respectively, with 11 bases between them. The CDR3 loop is CSARPGEQDTQYF. CDR3 sequence (DNA): TGCAGTGCTAGACCTGGAGAGCAAGATACGCAGTATTTT.

J is TRBJ2-7 and V is TRBV6-2 or TRBV6-3, with D maybe TRBD1 (5 bases). Germline values: CDR1 MNHEY, CDR2 SVGEGT. V was shortened by 7 bases and J by 0 bases, with 13 bases between the two germline ends. This CDR3 is built from 14 residues. The CDR3 reads CASIRARGSYEQYF. The CDR3 nucleotides are TGTGCCAGCATCAGGGCGCGAGGCTCCTACGAGCAGTACTTC.

In this sample, this clonotype turned up a few times. The rearrangement joins TRBV14 to TRBJ2-5; tentative D call: TRBD2 (6 bases). V lost 2 bases and J lost 3, with 13 bases in between. From germline, CDR1 is SGHDN and CDR2 FVKESK. The CDR3 contains 15 residues. As DNA, the CDR3 is TGTGCCAGCAGCCAAAGGAGGGGCAGTAAAGAGACCCAGTACTTC. It encodes CASSQRRGSKETQYF.

The chain has TRBV30 and TRBJ2-7, with 11 bases matching TRBD2. Per germline, CDR1 GTSNPN and CDR2 SVGIG (reference sequence). The CDR3 is 12 amino acids. Trimming at V came to 8 bases and at J to 3 bases, leaving 3 bases not matched to a gene. The CDR3 nucleotides read TGTGCCGCCGGGACTAGCGGCTACGAGCAGTACTTC. Its translation is CAAGTSGYEQYF. The full variable domain, in which reference TRBV30 and TRBJ2-7 provide the parts outside the CDR3, is SQTIHQWPATLVQPVGSPLSLECTVEGTSNPNLYWYRQAAGRGLQLLFYSVGIGQISSEVPQNLSASRPQDRQFILSSKKLLLSDSGFYLCAAGTSGYEQYFGPGTRLTVT.

Written as DNA, the CDR3 is TGTGCCAGCAGGTTTATCGATGGCTACACCTTC. This sequence encodes CASRFIDGYTF. This chain connects TRBV2 to TRBJ1-2; D is undetermined. The germline V gene has CDR1 SNHLY and CDR2 FYNNEI. This CDR3 has 11 residues. The V end lost 6 bases, the J end lost 6 bases, and 8 bases lay between the germline ends. Based on the CDR3 plus reference TRBV2 and TRBJ1-2, the full variable domain is EPEVTQTPSHQVTQMGQEVILRCVPISNHLYFYWYRQILGQKVEFLVSFYNNEISEKSEIFDDQFSVERPDGSNFTLKIRSTKLEDSAMYFCASRFIDGYTFGSGTRLTVV.

This clonotype was observed a few times. The rearrangement uses TRBV11-2 and TRBJ2-5; TRBD1 matches 8 bases. Matching the DNA end better, TRBJ2-7 makes the J call doubtful. The V gene's germline CDR1 is SGHAT and CDR2 FQNNGV. This CDR3 spans 13 amino acids. CDR3 residues: CASSPRTGFEQYF. The CDR3 DNA sequence: TGTGCCAGCAGTCCCCGGACAGGGTTCGAGCAGTACTTC.